This T cell receptor beta chain was observed in a study of OX40 agonist ivuxolimab in advanced cancers. About the full investigation: The costimulatory receptor OX40 (CD134) was targeted by ivuxolimab, a fully human IgG2 agonistic monoclonal antibody. Partial responses occurred in three dose-escalation patients: two with cutaneous melanoma and one with hepatocellular carcinoma. A male proportion of roughly 80% and a mean age of approximately 60 years, ranging from 23 to 79, were recorded for the dose-escalation cohort. Peripheral TCRbeta sequencing was intended to test whether TCR sequence diversity was altered and clonal T-cell expansion was caused by ivuxolimab. The paper describes the monotherapy dose-escalation part (N ≈ 51 patients) of the phase I trial of ivuxolimab. Intravenous ivuxolimab was administered to patients every 2 weeks at six dose levels: 0.01, 0.1, 0.3, 1.5, 3 and 10 mg/kg. Of the approximately 54 dose-escalation patients, hepatocellular carcinoma was present in around 20, melanoma in approximately 15, renal cell carcinoma in 9 and head and neck cancer in 9. Prior anti-PD-1, anti-PD-L1 or anti-CTLA-4 therapy was permitted, and 30% to 45% of dose-escalation patients had received checkpoint inhibitors.

What the study reported, not specific to this receptor: After ivuxolimab, CD8+ T cells had more expanded clones than CD4+ T cells on average. At doses of 0.1 to 3.0 mg/kg, clonal expansion of both CD4+ and CD8+ T cells in blood was seen between baseline and week 6. Low levels of normalized T-cell clonal expansion were also seen in some nonresponding patients. Partial responders in the 0.1-3.0 mg/kg groups had among the lowest normalized peripheral clonal expansion, especially among CD8+ T cells. Which antigens the clonally expanded peripheral T cells were specific for was not determined.

Genomic DNA was extracted from sorted cells for sequencing of the TCRbeta CDR3 region. The immunoSEQ Assay was used to sequence the TCRbeta CDR3 regions. As stored in TCRdb, this immuneACCESS dataset retains in-frame rearrangements with V and J assigned. A fraction of the clones does not appear; measured against another copy, unresolved V genes explain less than half of the discrepancy, and the remainder lacks a known reason. The sample contains more than 65,000 clones, 94% of them found a single time. The ten largest clones capture approximately 15% of the sample. Measured from the cysteine to the phenylalanine, the CDR3 is 15 residues long. Left in the record is the CDR3 DNA by itself, 45 bases read in frame from the first base. Trimming costs V 0 bases and J 0 bases, and their ends lie 9 bases apart. The germline V gene encodes CDR1 SGHRS and CDR2 YFSETQ. The trial excluded patients who had a history of autoimmune disease or were on systemic immunosuppression. In every dose cohort, peripheral blood was drawn for TCR sequencing at baseline, cycle 4 day 1, and cycle 7 day 1. The samples were taken from a phase I, first-in-human, multicenter, open-label dose-escalation trial of ivuxolimab. The trial enrolled adults with locally advanced or metastatic head and neck squamous cell, hepatocellular, melanoma or renal cell carcinoma. Before TCR sequencing, CD4+ and CD8+ T cells were separately sorted from peripheral blood.

This clone has just one count. What antigen it recognizes has not been identified. Base qualities are not provided; no much larger clone lies one nucleotide away. The chain uses TRBV5-1 and TRBJ1-1; a weak D assignment points to TRBD1 (5 bases agree). This sequence originates from an adult with an advanced solid tumor such as melanoma, head and neck, liver or kidney cancer. Specimen: CD4+ or CD8+ T cells sorted from blood, collected in a trial of the OX40 agonist ivuxolimab. Here the CDR3 is given as CASSLADRMNTEAFF. The nucleotide sequence is TGCGCCAGCAGCTTGGCAGACAGAATGAACACTGAAGCTTTCTTT.